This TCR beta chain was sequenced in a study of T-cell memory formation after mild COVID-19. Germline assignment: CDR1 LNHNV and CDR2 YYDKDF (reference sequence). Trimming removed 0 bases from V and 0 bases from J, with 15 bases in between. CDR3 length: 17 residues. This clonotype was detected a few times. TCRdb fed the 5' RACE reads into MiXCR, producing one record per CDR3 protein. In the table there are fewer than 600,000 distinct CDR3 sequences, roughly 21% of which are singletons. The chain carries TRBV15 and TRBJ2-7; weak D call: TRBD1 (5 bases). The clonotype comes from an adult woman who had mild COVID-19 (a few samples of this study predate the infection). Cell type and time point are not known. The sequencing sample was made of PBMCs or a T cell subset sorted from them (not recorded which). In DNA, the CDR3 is TGTGCCACCAGCAGAGACTCCGGAACAGGTAGCTCCTACGAGCAGTACTTC. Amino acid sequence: CATSRDSGTGSSYEQYF.